This T cell receptor beta chain was observed in a study of T cell repertoires in cytomegalovirus infection. Each CDR3 protein gets one entry after TCRdb re-called the reads with MiXCR. Of 140,000 to 150,000 distinct CDR3 sequences listed, over 25% are singletons. Comment on this clonotype: Its matching antigen is unknown.

Trimming removed 0 bases at V and 5 bases at J, with 11 bases between. This CDR3 spans 16 amino acids. The chain combines TRBV23-1 with TRBJ1-6, with TRBD1 as a possible D gene (6 bases). TRBV23-1 is an open reading frame, and its role is uncertain. Sequenced material: CD8+ T cells from cultured PBMCs, taken from culture after CMV antigen stimulation. This TCR came from a human donor in good health (CMV status not recorded). Some clones in this sample may be carry-over from other donors' samples. CDR3 in amino acids: CASSQSCAGDNSPLHF. The DNA for the CDR3 is TGCGCCAGCAGTCAATCGTGTGCAGGGGATAATTCACCCCTCCACTTT.